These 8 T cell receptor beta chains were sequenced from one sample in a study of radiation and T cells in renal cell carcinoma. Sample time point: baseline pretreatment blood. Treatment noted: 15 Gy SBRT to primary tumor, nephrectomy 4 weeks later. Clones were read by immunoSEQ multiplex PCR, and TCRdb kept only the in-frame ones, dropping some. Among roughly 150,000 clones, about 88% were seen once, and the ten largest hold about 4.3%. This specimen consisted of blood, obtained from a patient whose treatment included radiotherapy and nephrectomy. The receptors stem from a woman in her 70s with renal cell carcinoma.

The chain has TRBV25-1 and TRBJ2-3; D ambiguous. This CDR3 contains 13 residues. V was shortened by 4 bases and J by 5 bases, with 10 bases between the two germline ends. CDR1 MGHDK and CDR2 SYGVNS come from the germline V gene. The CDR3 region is CASSVFWGDTQYF. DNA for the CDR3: TGTGCCAGCAGTGTATTTTGGGGAGATACGCAGTATTTT.

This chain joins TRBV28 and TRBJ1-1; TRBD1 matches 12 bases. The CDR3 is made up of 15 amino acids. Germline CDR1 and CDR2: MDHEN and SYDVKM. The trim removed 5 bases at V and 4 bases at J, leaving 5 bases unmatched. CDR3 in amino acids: CASSGLGQGATEAFF. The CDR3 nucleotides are TGTGCCAGCAGTGGCCTGGGACAGGGGGCCACTGAAGCTTTCTTT. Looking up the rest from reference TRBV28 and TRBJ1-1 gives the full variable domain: DVKVTQSSRYLVKRTGEKVFLECVQDMDHENMFWYRQDPGLGLRLIYFSYDVKMKEKGDIPEGYSVSREKKERFSLILESASTNQTSMYLCASSGLGQGATEAFFGQGTRLTVV.

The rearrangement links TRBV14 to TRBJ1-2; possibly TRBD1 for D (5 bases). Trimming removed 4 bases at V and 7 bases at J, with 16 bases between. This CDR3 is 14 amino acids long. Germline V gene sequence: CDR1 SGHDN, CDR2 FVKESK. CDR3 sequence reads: CASSLLNSGVGYTF. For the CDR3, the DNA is TGTGCCAGCAGCCTCCTTAATTCGGGGGTTGGCTACACCTTC.

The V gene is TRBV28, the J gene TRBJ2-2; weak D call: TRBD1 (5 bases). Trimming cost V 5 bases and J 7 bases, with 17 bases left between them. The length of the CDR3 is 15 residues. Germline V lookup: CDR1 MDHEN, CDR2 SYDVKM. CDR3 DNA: TGTGCCAGCAGTGAAGGGGTCCGTGAGTACGGGGAGCTGTTTTTT. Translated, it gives CASSEGVREYGELFF.

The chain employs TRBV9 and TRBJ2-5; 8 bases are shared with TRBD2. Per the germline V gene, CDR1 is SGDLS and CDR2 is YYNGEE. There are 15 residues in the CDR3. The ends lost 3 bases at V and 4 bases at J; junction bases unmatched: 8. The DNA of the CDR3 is TGTGCCAGCAGCGGTCCGGGGGGGGCGCGAGAGACCCAGTACTTC. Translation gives CASSGPGGARETQYF.

CDR3 in DNA: TGTGCCTGGAGTGTACGAGGTAGCGGGGGAACCCGCACAGATACGCAGTATTTT. This sequence encodes CAWSVRGSGGTRTDTQYF. This sequence joins TRBV30 and TRBJ2-3; 9 nucleotides line up with TRBD2. The CDR3 loop spans 18 amino acids. CDR1 GTSNPN and CDR2 SVGIG come from the germline V gene (reference sequence). Unmatched junction bases numbered 11, after V lost 0 bases and J lost 1 base. Combining the CDR3 with reference TRBV30 and TRBJ2-3 gives the whole variable domain SQTIHQWPATLVQPVGSPLSLECTVEGTSNPNLYWYRQAAGRGLQLLFYSVGIGQISSEVPQNLSASRPQDRQFILSSKKLLLSDSGFYLCAWSVRGSGGTRTDTQYFGPGTRLTVL.

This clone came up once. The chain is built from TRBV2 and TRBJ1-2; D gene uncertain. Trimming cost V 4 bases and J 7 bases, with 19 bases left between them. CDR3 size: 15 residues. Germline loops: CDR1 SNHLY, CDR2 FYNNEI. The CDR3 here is CASSGRKQRGTGYTF. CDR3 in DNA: TGTGCCAGCAGTGGCCGCAAGCAGCGGGGTACTGGCTACACCTTC.

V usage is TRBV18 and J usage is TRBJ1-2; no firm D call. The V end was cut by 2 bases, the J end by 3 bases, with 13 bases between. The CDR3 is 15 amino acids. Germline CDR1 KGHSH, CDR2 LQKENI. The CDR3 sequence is CASSPAGNPDYGYTF. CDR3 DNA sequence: TGTGCCAGCTCACCAGCGGGGAACCCAGACTATGGCTACACCTTC.